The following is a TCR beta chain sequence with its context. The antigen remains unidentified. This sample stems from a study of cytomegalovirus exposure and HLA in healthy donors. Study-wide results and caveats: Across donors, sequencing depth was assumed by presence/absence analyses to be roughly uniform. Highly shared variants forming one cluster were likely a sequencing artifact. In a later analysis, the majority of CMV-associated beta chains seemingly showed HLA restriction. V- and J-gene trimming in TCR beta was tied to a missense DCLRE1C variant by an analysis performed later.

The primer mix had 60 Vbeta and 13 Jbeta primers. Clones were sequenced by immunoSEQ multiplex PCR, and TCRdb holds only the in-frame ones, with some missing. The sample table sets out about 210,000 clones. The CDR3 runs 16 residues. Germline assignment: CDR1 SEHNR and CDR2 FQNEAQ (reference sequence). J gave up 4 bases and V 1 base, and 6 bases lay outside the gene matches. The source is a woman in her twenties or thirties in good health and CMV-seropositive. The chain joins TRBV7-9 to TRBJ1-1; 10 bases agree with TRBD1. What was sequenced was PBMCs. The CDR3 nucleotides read TGTGCCAGCAGCTTAGACGGACAGGGGGAAGGCACTGAAGCTTTCTTT. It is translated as CASSLDGQGEGTEAFF.